These 24 T cell receptor beta chains were sequenced from one sample in a study of T cell responses to AZD1222 COVID-19 vaccine. This table comes from immunoSEQ multiplex PCR, and its TCRdb copy is limited to in-frame clones, with some not included. The profile shows roughly 150,000 clones, around 92% of them singletons. The sequenced sample was peripheral blood, obtained 28 days after the second AZD1222 dose. Receptor source: an adult who received the AZD1222 COVID-19 vaccine.

For this clone: The same CDR3 also results from other DNA sequences found in this sample. This chain joins TRBV28 and TRBJ1-2; D unresolved. Germline V gives CDR1 MDHEN, CDR2 SYDVKM. V lost 2 bases and J lost 1, with 8 bases in between. The CDR3 length is 14 residues. DNA for the CDR3: TGTGCCAGCAGTTTAACGGGCAGTAACTATGGCTACACCTTC. Translation gives CASSLTGSNYGYTF.

This chain links TRBV11-2 with TRBJ1-2; D ambiguous. CDR3 length equals 17 residues. V was pared by 1 base and J by 0 bases, with 15 bases between. Germline CDR1 reads SGHAT; CDR2 reads FQNNGV. The CDR3 DNA sequence: TGTGCCAGCAGCTTAGGTAACAGACGGACGCCTAACTATGGCTACACCTTC. Amino acid sequence: CASSLGNRRTPNYGYTF. The full variable domain, rest sourced from reference TRBV11-2 and TRBJ1-2, is EAGVAQSPRYKIIEKRQSVAFWCNPISGHATLYWYQQILGQGPKLLIQFQNNGVVDDSQLPKDRFSAERLKGVDSTLKIQPAKLEDSAVYLCASSLGNRRTPNYGYTFGSGTRLTVV.

The gene calls are TRBV4-3 and TRBJ1-5, with D perhaps matching TRBD1 (6 bases). V was cut by 1 base and J by 4 bases, with 11 bases left in between. The CDR3 has 15 residues. Germline V CDR1 and CDR2: LGHNA, YSLEER. CDR3 bases: TGCGCCAGCAGCCAAGCGGGGGGCAGAAATCAGCCCCAGCATTTT. Translation: CASSQAGGRNQPQHF.

The chain links TRBV19 to TRBJ1-2, with D perhaps TRBD1 (5 bases). The germline V gene has CDR1 LNHDA and CDR2 SQIVND (reference sequence). The CDR3 runs to 13 residues. V dropped 6 bases and J dropped 1 base, with 9 bases sitting between them. This CDR3 reads CASSMGGNYGYTF. DNA for the CDR3: TGTGCCAGTAGCATGGGGGGTAACTATGGCTACACCTTC.

This clone was seen just once. This rearrangement joins TRBV9 to TRBJ1-2; the D gene is possibly TRBD1 (5 bases). This CDR3 spans 14 amino acids. V gave up 1 base and J gave up 8 bases, with 15 bases separating them. Germline V gene data show CDR1 as SGDLS and CDR2 as YYNGEE. The CDR3 sequence: CASSVYGGGGGYTF. CDR3 nucleotides: TGTGCCAGCAGCGTATACGGTGGGGGTGGCGGCTACACCTTC. The variable domain in full, with the rest retrieved from reference TRBV9 and TRBJ1-2, is DSGVTQTPKHLITATGQRVTLRCSPRSGDLSVYWYQQSLDQGLQFLIQYYNGEERAKGNILERFSAQQFPDLHSELNLSSLELGDSALYFCASSVYGGGGGYTFGSGTRLTVV.

V is TRBV28 and J is TRBJ2-1; unclear D gene. Germline CDR1 and CDR2: MDHEN and SYDVKM. The CDR3 runs 15 residues. V was trimmed by 2 bases and J by 0 bases, leaving 8 bases between them. This CDR3 is CASSLATYSYNEQFF. DNA of the CDR3: TGTGCCAGCAGTTTAGCCACGTACTCCTACAATGAGCAGTTCTTC.

This clone showed up just once. This chain links TRBV7-3 with TRBJ2-1; a possible D gene is TRBD2 (5 bases). Germline lookup yields CDR1 SGHTA and CDR2 FQGTGA. Trimming shortened V by 5 bases and J by 4 bases, and 15 bases separated the two germline ends. The CDR3 is 15 residues long. The CDR3 nucleotides read TGTGCCAGCAGCCTAGGGCGGACTTCATACAATGAGCAGTTCTTC. Protein: CASSLGRTSYNEQFF.

The chain recombines TRBV5-1 with TRBJ2-5, with D hard to call. Trimming took off 0 bases at V and 5 bases at J, with 5 bases between the two ends. Germline V gene sequence: CDR1 SGHRS, CDR2 YFSETQ. The CDR3 loop spans 12 amino acids. The CDR3, as DNA: TGCGCCAGCAGCTTGGCTATGGAGACCCAGTACTTC. As protein: CASSLAMETQYF.

The rearrangement links TRBV18 to TRBJ2-1, with TRBD2 identical over 12 bases. After removal of 6 bases from V and 5 bases from J, the junction contained 8 bases not matched to a gene. CDR3 size: 16 residues. Germline V gives CDR1 KGHSH, CDR2 LQKENI. CDR3 in DNA: TGTGCCAGCTCCCTGTGGACTAGCGGGGCACACAATGAGCAGTTCTTC. Translating it yields CASSLWTSGAHNEQFF.

Concerning this clone itself: In the same sample, other DNA sequences code for this CDR3. The chain joins TRBV28 to TRBJ1-1; unclear D gene. V dropped 2 bases and J dropped 4 bases, with 5 bases sitting between them. The CDR3 spans 12 residues. Germline-derived CDR1 and CDR2 are MDHEN and SYDVKM. The DNA for the CDR3 is TGTGCCAGCAGTTTACGGAGCACTGAAGCTTTCTTT. It is translated as CASSLRSTEAFF. The full variable domain, rest sourced from reference TRBV28 and TRBJ1-1, is DVKVTQSSRYLVKRTGEKVFLECVQDMDHENMFWYRQDPGLGLRLIYFSYDVKMKEKGDIPEGYSVSREKKERFSLILESASTNQTSMYLCASSLRSTEAFFGQGTRLTVV.

The chain joins TRBV7-9 to TRBJ1-1; D unclear. The CDR3 has 14 residues. The V end was cut by 1 base, the J end by 4 bases, with 10 bases between. Germline V gene lookup returns CDR1 SEHNR and CDR2 FQNEAQ (reference sequence). The chain's CDR3 is CASSLDPEITEAFF. The DNA of the CDR3 is TGTGCCAGCAGCTTAGACCCGGAGATCACTGAAGCTTTCTTT.

The rearrangement uses TRBV7-9 and TRBJ2-1; perhaps D is TRBD1 or TRBD2 (5 bases each). CDR3 size: 13 residues. CDR1 and CDR2 (germline): SEHNR, FQNEAQ (reference sequence). V lost 3 bases and J 9 bases, leaving 12 bases between the germline ends. This CDR3 is CASSLTEGSEQFF. The CDR3, as DNA: TGTGCCAGCAGCTTGACAGAGGGGAGTGAGCAGTTCTTC.

The genes are TRBV12-3 or TRBV12-4 and TRBJ1-3; D uncertain. This CDR3 is built from 13 residues. The V gene lost 6 bases and the J gene lost 4 bases, with 10 bases spanning the gap. CDR3 residues: CASRAYRGNTIYF. The CDR3 DNA follows: TGTGCCAGCAGGGCATACAGAGGAAACACCATATATTTT.

The gene calls are TRBV5-1 and TRBJ2-1; 8 nucleotides agree with TRBD1. Germline CDR1 and CDR2: SGHRS and YFSETQ. The V gene end was trimmed by 2 bases and the J gene end by 0 bases; junction bases not matched to a gene: 13. This CDR3 region has 19 residues. The CDR3 DNA follows: TGCGCCAGCAGCTTATACCCCTTAGGACAGGGTAGCTCCTACAATGAGCAGTTCTTC. Translating gives CASSLYPLGQGSSYNEQFF. The whole variable domain, remainder taken from reference TRBV5-1 and TRBJ2-1, is KAGVTQTPRYLIKTRGQQVTLSCSPISGHRSVSWYQQTPGQGLQFLFEYFSETQRNKGNFPGRFSGRQFSNSRSEMNVSTLELGDSALYLCASSLYPLGQGSSYNEQFFGPGTRLTVL.

The chain links TRBV7-9 to TRBJ2-7; no definite D call. V lost 5 bases and J 1 base, leaving 6 bases between the germline ends. Germline V CDR1 and CDR2: SEHNR, FQNEAQ (reference sequence). CDR3 length: 12 residues. The CDR3 sequence: CASSLGSYEQYF. CDR3 bases: TGTGCCAGCAGCCTCGGGTCCTACGAGCAGTACTTC.

This rearrangement joins TRBV19 to TRBJ1-2, with D hard to call. CDR3 size: 14 residues. V gave up 3 bases and J gave up 7 bases, with 15 bases separating them. Germline V gene sequence: CDR1 LNHDA, CDR2 SQIVND (reference sequence). The CDR3 region has the DNA TGTGCCAGTAGTATTGACCGGGATTTTGCTGGCTACACCTTC. It translates to CASSIDRDFAGYTF.

The V gene is TRBV6-2 or TRBV6-3, the J gene TRBJ2-5; TRBD2 is a possible D gene (6 bases). The CDR3 loop spans 17 amino acids. V gave up 0 bases and J gave up 5 bases, with 19 bases separating them. CDR1 is MNHEY and CDR2 is SVGEGT in the germline V gene. CDR3 nucleotides: TGTGCCAGCAGTTACTCGAGGCGGGACGCCGGGCCGGAGACCCAGTACTTC. Amino acids: CASSYSRRDAGPETQYF.

The rearrangement links TRBV6-5 to TRBJ2-7, with D possibly being TRBD2 (5 bases). Trimming took off 0 bases at V and 0 bases at J, with 9 bases between the two ends. Per germline, CDR1 MNHEY and CDR2 SVGAGI. The CDR3 extends over 15 amino acids. Here the CDR3 reads CASSYSGENSYEQYF. The DNA for the CDR3 is TGTGCCAGCAGTTACTCGGGAGAAAACTCCTACGAGCAGTACTTC.

V is TRBV4-3 and J is TRBJ1-5, with a possible D match to TRBD1 (6 bases). The CDR3 spans 17 residues. V lost 10 bases, J lost 3 bases, and 25 bases lay in between. The germline V gene encodes CDR1 LGHNA and CDR2 YSLEER. CDR3 region: CANQPGGREKDNQPQHF. The CDR3 bases are TGCGCCAACCAACCCGGGGGGCGAGAAAAGGACAATCAGCCCCAGCATTTT.

The gene calls are TRBV10-1 and TRBJ1-3; tentative D call: TRBD1 (5 bases). V lost 6 bases and J 0 bases, leaving 12 bases between the germline ends. The CDR3 extends over 15 amino acids. Germline V gene sequence: CDR1 WNHNN, CDR2 SYGVQD (reference sequence). The CDR3 region is CASRRDRNSGNTIYF. CDR3 DNA: TGCGCCAGCAGGAGGGACCGCAACTCTGGAAACACCATATATTTT.

This chain links TRBV4-3 with TRBJ2-7, with D perhaps matching TRBD2 (6 bases). Looked up from germline, CDR1 is LGHNA and CDR2 is YSLEER. The CDR3 spans 15 residues. Trimming took 0 bases from V and 2 from J, leaving 11 bases between them. The chain's CDR3 is CASSQDYGSTYEQYF. The CDR3 DNA sequence: TGCGCCAGCAGCCAAGATTACGGGAGCACCTACGAGCAGTACTTC.

The chain has TRBV18 and TRBJ2-7; D is perhaps TRBD1 (5 bases). This CDR3 has 12 amino acids. Per germline, CDR1 KGHSH and CDR2 LQKENI. With 5 bases removed from V and 6 bases from J, the gap between germline ends came to 11 bases. CDR3 in DNA: TGTGCCAGCTCATCGACAGCTGGCGAGCAGTACTTC. Encoded protein: CASSSTAGEQYF. The full variable domain, completed using reference TRBV18 and TRBJ2-7, is NAGVMQNPRHLVRRRGQEARLRCSPMKGHSHVYWYRQLPEEGLKFMVYLQKENIIDESGMPKERFSAEFPKEGPSILRIQQVVRGDSAAYFCASSSTAGEQYFGPGTRLTVT.

The chain employs TRBV6-5 and TRBJ2-2, with D unresolved. The CDR3 totals 14 residues. In germline, CDR1 is MNHEY, CDR2 SVGAGI. V dropped 10 bases and J dropped 4 bases, with 16 bases sitting between them. This chain's CDR3 is CATGAALPTGELFF. The CDR3, as DNA: TGTGCCACTGGTGCGGCCCTTCCCACCGGGGAGCTGTTTTTT.

The chain is built from TRBV7-2 and TRBJ2-2; D remains unclear. With 1 base removed from V and 0 bases from J, the gap between germline ends came to 12 bases. In germline, CDR1 is SGHTA, CDR2 FQGNSA. This CDR3 region has 17 residues. CDR3 DNA: TGTGCCAGCAGCTTAGTCGGTCGGGCAGCGAACACCGGGGAGCTGTTTTTT. Translated, it gives CASSLVGRAANTGELFF.